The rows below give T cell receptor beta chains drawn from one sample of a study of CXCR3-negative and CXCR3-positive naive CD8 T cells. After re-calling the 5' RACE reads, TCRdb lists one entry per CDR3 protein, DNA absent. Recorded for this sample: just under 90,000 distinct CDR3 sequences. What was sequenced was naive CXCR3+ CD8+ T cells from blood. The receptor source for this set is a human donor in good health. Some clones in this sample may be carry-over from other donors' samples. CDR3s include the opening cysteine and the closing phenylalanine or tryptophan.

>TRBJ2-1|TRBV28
CASSFGGEGGVYNEQFF
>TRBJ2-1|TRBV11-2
CASSFGFSADEQFF
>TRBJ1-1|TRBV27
CASNRGRVGTEAFF
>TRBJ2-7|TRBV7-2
CACSAGTTSSYEQYF
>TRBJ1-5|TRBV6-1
CASSERVRRGSSNQPQHF
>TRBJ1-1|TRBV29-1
CSVELGDTEAFF
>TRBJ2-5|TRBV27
CASSLSDSPKETQYF
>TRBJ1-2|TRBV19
CASSNPSGYYGYTF
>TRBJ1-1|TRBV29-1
CSVEVQTRTEAFF
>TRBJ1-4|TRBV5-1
CASSLGQGVGNEKLFF
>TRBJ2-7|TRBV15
CATSRASGGNHEQYF
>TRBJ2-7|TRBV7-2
CASSFRDGGYEQYF
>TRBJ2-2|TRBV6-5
CASSPQVNTGELFF
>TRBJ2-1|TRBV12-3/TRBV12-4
CASSFSVAGEGEQFF
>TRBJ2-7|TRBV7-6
CASSLPGQGYEQYF
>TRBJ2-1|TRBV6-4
CARPGLAGSYNEQFF
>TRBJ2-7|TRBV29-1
CSAFETGSYEQYF
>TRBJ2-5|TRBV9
CASSVGDIARETQYF
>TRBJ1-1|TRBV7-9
CASSSSTQGREAFF
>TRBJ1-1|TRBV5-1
CASSVSPGQGPFAEAFF
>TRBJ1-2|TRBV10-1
CASRGREYGYTF
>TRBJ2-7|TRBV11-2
CASVALAGGGYEQYF
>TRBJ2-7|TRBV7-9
CASSSSGGRTSSYEQYF
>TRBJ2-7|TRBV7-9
CASSFLAGDYEQYF
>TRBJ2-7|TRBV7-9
CASSPGLQDSYEQYF
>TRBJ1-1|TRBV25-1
CASSNRGQATEALF
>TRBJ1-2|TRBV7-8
CASSLAPGGYTF
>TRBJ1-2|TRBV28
CASSYRGIHYGYTF
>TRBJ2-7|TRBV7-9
CASSLGTSEQYF
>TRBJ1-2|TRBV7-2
CASSLRALAVNYGYTF
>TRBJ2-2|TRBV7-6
CASSLLAGFASGELFF
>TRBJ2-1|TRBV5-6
CASSALVLQGGDEQFF
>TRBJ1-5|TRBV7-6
CASSPHERQPQHF
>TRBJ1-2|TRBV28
CASSFPSEPGYTF
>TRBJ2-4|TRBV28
CASSFENKRGLAKNIQYF
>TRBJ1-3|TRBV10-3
CAINHSGNTIYF
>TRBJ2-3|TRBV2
CASSVTDTQYF
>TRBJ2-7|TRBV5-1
CASSDAAGTGYEQYF
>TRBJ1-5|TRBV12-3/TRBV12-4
CASSLTAGGDQPQHF
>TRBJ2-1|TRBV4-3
CASSQWGDNEQFF
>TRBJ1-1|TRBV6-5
CASSYSFSEWNTEAFF
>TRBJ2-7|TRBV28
CASSPNGGTGGWSTLFSSYEQYF
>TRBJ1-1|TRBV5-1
CASSSRTSPYTEAFF
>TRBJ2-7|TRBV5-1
CASSFDFGRGSSYEQYF
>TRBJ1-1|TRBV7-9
CASSLGQGTAEAFF
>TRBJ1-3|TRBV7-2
CASSLGRPGSSGNTIYF